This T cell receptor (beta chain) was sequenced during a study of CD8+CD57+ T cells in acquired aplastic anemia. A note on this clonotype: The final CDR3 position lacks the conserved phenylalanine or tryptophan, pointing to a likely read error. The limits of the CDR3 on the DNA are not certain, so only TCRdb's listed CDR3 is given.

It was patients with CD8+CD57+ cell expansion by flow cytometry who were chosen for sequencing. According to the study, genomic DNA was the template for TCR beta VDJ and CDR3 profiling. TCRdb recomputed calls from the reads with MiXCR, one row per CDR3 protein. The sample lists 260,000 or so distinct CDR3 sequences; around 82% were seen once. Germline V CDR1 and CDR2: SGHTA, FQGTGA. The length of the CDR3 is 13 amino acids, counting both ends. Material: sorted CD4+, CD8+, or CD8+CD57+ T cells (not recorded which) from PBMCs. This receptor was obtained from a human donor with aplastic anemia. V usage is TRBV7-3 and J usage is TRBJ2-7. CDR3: CASSLETTGEKYY.